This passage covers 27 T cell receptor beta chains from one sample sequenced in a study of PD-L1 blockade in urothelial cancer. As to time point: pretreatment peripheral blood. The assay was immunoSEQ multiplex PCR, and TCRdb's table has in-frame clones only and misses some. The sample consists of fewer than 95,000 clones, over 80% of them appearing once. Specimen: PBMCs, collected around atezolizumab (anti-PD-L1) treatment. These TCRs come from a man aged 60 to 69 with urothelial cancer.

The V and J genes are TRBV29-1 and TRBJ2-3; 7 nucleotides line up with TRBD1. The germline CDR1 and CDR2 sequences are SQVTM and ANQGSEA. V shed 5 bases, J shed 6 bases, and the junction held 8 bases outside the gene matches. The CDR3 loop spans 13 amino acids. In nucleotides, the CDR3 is TGCAGCGTTCCAGAGACAGGGCGGGATACGCAGTATTTT. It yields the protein CSVPETGRDTQYF.

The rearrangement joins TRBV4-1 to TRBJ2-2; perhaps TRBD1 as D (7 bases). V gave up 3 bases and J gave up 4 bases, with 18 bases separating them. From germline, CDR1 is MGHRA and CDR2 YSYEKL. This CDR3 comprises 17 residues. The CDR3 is CASSQPGGPRSTGELFF. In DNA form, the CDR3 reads TGCGCCAGCAGCCAGCCAGGGGGGCCGCGGAGCACCGGGGAGCTGTTTTTT.

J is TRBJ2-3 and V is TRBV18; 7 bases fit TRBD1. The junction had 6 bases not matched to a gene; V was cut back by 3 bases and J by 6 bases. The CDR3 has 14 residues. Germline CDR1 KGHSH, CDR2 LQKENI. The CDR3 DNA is TGTGCCAGCTCACCGGGACAGAGCAGGGATACGCAGTATTTT. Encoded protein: CASSPGQSRDTQYF.

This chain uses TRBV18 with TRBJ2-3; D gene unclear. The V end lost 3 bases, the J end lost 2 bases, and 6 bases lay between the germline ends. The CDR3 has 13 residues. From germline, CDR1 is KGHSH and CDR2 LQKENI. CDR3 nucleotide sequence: TGTGCCAGCTCACCGTCCTCCACAGATACGCAGTATTTT. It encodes CASSPSSTDTQYF. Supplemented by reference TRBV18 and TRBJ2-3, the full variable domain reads NAGVMQNPRHLVRRRGQEARLRCSPMKGHSHVYWYRQLPEEGLKFMVYLQKENIIDESGMPKERFSAEFPKEGPSILRIQQVVRGDSAAYFCASSPSSTDTQYFGPGTRLTVL.

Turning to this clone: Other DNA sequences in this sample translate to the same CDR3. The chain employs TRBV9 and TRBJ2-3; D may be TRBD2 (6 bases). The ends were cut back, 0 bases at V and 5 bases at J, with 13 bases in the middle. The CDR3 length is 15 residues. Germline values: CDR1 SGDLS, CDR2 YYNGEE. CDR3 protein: CASSVASGGVDTQYF. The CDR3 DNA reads TGTGCCAGCAGCGTAGCAAGCGGAGGGGTAGATACGCAGTATTTT.

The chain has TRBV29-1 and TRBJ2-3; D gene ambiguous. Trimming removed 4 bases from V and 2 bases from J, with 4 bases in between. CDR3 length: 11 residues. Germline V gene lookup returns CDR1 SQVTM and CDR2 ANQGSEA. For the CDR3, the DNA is TGCAGCGTTGCTTCCACAGATACGCAGTATTTT. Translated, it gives CSVASTDTQYF.

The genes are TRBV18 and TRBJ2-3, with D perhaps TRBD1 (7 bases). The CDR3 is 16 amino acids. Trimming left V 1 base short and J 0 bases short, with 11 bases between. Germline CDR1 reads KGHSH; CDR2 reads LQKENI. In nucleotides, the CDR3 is TGTGCCAGCTCACCACGGGCGGGACAGAGCACAGATACGCAGTATTTT. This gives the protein CASSPRAGQSTDTQYF.

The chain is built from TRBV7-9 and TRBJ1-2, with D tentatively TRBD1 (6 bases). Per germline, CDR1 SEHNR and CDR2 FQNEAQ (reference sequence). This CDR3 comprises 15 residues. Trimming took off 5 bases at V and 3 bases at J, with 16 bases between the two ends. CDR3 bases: TGTGCCAGCAGCCCGAACAGGGTCTTAGACTATGGCTACACCTTC. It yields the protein CASSPNRVLDYGYTF.

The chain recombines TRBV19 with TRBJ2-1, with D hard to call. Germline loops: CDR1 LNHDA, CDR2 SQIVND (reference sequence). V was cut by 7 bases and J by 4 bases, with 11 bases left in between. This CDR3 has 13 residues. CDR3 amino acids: CASISQTYNEQFF. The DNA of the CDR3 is TGTGCCAGTATCTCACAGACGTACAATGAGCAGTTCTTC.

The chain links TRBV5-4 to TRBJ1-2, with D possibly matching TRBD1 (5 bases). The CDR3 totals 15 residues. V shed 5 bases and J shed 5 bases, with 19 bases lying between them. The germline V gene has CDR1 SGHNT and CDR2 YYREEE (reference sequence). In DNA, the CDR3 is TGTGCCAGCAGTTCCTCGTTACAGGCTAGGTATGGCTACACCTTC. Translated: CASSSSLQARYGYTF.

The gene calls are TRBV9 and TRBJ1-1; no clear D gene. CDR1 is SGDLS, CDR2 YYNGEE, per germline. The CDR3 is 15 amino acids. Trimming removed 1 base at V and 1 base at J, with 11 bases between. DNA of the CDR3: TGTGCCAGCAGCGTAAGCCAGGCAGAGAACACTGAAGCTTTCTTT. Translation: CASSVSQAENTEAFF.

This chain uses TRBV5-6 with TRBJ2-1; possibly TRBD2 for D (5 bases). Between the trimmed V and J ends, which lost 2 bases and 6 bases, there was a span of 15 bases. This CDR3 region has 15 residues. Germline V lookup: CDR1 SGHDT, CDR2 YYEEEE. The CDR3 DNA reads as TGTGCCAGCAGCTTAGCCCCGACTATGCGCAATGAGCAGTTCTTC. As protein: CASSLAPTMRNEQFF.

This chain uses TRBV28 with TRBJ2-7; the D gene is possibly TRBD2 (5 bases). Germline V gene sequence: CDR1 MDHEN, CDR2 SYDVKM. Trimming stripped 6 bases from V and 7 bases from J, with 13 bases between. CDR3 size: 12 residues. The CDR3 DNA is TGTGCCAGCAGGACTATGGTCGGAGAGCAGTACTTC. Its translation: CASRTMVGEQYF.

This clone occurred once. The CDR3 loop is CASLPGTVMNTEAFF. The CDR3 nucleotides read TGTGCCAGTCTACCCGGGACAGTCATGAACACTGAAGCTTTCTTT. The rearrangement uses TRBV19 and TRBJ1-1, with 7 positions matching TRBD1. The CDR3 extends over 15 amino acids. J lost 0 bases, V lost 8 bases, and 9 bases had no gene match. CDR1 is LNHDA and CDR2 is SQIVND in the germline V gene (reference sequence).

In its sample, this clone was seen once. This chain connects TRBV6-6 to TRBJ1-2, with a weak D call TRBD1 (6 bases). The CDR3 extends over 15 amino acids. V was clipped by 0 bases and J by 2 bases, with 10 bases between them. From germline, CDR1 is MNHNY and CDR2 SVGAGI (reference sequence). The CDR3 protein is CASSYSTGGNYGYTF. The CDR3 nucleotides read TGTGCCAGCAGTTACTCGACTGGGGGCAACTATGGCTACACCTTC.

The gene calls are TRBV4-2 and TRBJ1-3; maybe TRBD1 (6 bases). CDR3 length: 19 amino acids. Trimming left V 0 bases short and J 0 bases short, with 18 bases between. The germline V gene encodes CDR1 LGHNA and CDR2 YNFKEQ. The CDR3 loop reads CASSQEGPPRTVSGNTIYF. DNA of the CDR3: TGTGCCAGCAGCCAAGAAGGCCCTCCTAGGACAGTCTCTGGAAACACCATATATTTT.

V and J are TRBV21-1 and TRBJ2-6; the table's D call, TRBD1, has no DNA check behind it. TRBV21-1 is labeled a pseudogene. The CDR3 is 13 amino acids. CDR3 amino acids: CASSLDQDAVLTF. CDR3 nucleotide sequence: TGTGCCAGCAGCCTTGACCAGGATGCCGTCCTGACTTTC.

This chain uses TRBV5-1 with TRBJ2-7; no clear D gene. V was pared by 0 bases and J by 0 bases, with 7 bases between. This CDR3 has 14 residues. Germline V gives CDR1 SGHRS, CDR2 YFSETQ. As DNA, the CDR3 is TGCGCCAGCAGCTTGGACTCCGGCTCCTACGAGCAGTACTTC. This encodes CASSLDSGSYEQYF.

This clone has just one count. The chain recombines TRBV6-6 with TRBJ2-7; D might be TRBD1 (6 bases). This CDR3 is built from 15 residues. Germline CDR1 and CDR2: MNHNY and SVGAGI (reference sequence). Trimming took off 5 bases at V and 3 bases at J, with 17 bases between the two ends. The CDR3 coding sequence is TGTGCCAGCAGTACAGAAGGACAGACCGTCTACGAGCAGTACTTC. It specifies CASSTEGQTVYEQYF.

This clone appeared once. CDR3 bases: TGCGCCAGCACCCCGGGACAGTCCTACAATGAGCAGTTCTTC. Encoded protein: CASTPGQSYNEQFF. This chain links TRBV5-1 with TRBJ2-1; TRBD1 aligns across 7 bases. This CDR3 has 14 amino acids. Looked up from germline, CDR1 is SGHRS and CDR2 is YFSETQ. With 6 bases clipped from V and 1 base from J, the junction kept 4 bases outside the gene matches.

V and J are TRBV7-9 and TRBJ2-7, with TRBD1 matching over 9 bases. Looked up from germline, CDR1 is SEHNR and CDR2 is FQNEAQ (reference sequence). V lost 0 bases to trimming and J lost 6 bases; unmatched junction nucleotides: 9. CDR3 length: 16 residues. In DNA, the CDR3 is TGTGCCAGCAGCTTAGCTCCGGGACAGGGTTTTATCGAGCAGTACTTC. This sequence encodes CASSLAPGQGFIEQYF.

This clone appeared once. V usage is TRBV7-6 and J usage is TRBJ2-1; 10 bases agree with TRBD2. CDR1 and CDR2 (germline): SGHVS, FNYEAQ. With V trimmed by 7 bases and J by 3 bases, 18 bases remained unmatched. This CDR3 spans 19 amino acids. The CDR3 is CASNTGERVAGGFYNEQFF. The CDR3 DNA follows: TGTGCCAGCAACACAGGAGAGCGAGTAGCGGGGGGTTTCTACAATGAGCAGTTCTTC.

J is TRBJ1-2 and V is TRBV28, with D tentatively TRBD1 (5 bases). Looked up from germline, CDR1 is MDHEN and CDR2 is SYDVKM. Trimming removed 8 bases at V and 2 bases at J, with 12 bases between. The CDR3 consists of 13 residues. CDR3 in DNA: TGTGCCAGCTCCCCGGGGGGGAACTATGGCTACACCTTC. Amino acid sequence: CASSPGGNYGYTF.

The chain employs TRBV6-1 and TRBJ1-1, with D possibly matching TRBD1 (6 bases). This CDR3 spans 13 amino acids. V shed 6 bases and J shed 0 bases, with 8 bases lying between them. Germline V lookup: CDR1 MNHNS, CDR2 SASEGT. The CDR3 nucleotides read TGTGCCAGCAGGGACAGCTTGAACACTGAAGCTTTCTTT. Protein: CASRDSLNTEAFF.

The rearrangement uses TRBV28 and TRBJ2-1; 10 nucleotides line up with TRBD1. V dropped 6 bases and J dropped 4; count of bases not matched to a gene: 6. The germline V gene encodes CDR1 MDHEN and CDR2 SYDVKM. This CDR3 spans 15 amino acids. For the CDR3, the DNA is TGTGCCAGCAGCGGGACAGGGGCGGGTTACAATGAGCAGTTCTTC. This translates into CASSGTGAGYNEQFF.

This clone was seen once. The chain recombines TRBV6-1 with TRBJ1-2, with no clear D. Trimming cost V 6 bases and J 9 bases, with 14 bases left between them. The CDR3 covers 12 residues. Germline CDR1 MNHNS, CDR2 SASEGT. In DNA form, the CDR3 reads TGTGCCAGCAGAGGTGATACAGAGCGCTACACCTTC. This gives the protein CASRGDTERYTF.

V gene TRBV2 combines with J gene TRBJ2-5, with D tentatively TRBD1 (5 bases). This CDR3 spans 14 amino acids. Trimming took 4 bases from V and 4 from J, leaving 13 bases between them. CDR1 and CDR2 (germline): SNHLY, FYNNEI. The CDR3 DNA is TGTGCCAGCAGTGGGTATTCAGGGTTAGAGACCCAGTACTTC. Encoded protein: CASSGYSGLETQYF.